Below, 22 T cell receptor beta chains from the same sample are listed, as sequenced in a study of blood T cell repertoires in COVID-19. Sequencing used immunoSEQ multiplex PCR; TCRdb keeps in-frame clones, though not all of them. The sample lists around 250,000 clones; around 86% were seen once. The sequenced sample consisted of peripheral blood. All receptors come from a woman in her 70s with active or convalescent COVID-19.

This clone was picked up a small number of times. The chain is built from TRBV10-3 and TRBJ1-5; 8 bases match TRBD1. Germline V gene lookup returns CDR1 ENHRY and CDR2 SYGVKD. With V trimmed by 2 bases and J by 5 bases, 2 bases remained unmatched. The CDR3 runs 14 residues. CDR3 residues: CAISEGQGYQPQHF. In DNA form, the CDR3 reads TGTGCCATCAGTGAGGGACAGGGATATCAGCCCCAGCATTTT.

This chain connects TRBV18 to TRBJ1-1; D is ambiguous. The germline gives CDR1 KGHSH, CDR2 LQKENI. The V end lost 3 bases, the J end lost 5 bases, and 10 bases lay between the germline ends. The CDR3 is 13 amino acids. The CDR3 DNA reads TGTGCCAGCTCACCTAGGATCGGGACTGAAGCTTTCTTT. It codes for CASSPRIGTEAFF.

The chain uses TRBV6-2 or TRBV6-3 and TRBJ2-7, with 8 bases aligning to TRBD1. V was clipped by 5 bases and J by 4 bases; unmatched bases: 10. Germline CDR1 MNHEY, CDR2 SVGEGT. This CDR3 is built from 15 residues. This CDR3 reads CASSNSGRGLYEQYF. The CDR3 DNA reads TGTGCCAGCAGTAATTCGGGCAGGGGGCTGTACGAGCAGTACTTC.

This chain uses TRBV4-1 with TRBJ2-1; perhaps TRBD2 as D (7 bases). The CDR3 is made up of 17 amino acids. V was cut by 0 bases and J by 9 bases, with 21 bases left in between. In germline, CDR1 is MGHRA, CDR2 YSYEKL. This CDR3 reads CASSQERAGARGIEQFF. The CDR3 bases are TGCGCCAGCAGCCAAGAAAGGGCGGGGGCGCGGGGTATTGAGCAGTTCTTC.

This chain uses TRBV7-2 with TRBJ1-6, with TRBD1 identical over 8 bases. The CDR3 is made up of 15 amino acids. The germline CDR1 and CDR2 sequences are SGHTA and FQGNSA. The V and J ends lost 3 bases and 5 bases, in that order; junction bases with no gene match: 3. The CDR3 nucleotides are TGTGCCAGCAGCTTGCTGACAGGGGATAATTCACCCCTCCACTTT. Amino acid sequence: CASSLLTGDNSPLHF. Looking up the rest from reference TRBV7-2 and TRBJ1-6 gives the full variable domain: GAGVSQSPSNKVTEKGKDVELRCDPISGHTALYWYRQSLGQGLEFLIYFQGNSAPDKSGLPSDRFSAERTGGSVSTLTIQRTQQEDSAVYLCASSLLTGDNSPLHFGNGTRLTVT.

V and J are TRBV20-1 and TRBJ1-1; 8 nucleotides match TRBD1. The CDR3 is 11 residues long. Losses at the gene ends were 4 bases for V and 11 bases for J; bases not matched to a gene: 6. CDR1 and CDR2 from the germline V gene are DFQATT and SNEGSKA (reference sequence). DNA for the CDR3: TGCAGTGCTATAGACAGGGGCAGTGCTTTCTTT. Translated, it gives CSAIDRGSAFF.

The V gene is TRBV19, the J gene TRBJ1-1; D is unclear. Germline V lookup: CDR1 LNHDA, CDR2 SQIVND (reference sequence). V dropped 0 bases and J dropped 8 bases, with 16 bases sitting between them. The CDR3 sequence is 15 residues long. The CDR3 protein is CASSIDLRFPWEAFF. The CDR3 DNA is TGTGCCAGTAGTATAGATCTTCGGTTTCCGTGGGAAGCTTTCTTT.

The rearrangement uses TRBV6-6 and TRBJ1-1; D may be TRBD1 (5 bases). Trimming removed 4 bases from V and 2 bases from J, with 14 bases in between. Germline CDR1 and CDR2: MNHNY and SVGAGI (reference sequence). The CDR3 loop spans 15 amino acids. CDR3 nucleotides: TGTGCCAGCAGTTCCGCAGGGTCTGTAAACACTGAAGCTTTCTTT. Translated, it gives CASSSAGSVNTEAFF.

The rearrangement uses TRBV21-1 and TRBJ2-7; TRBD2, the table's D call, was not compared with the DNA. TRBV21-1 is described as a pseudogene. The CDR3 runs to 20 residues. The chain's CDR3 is CASSGGTRLAVGDPPYEQYF. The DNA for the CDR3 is TGTGCCAGCAGCGGGGGGACCAGACTAGCAGTAGGCGACCCACCCTACGAGCAGTACTTC.

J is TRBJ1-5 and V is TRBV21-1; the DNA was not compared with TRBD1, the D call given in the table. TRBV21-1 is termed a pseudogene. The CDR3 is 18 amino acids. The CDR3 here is CASSKQGVGGGGNQPQHF. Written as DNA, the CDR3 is TGTGCCAGCAGCAAACAGGGGGTAGGGGGCGGAGGCAATCAGCCCCAGCATTTT.

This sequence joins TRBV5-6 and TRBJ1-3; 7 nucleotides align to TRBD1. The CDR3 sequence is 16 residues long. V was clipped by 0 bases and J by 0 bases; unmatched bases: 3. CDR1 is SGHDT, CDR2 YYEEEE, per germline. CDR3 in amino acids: CASSLGTGHSGNTIYF. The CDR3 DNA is TGTGCCAGCAGCTTGGGGACAGGACACTCTGGAAACACCATATATTTT. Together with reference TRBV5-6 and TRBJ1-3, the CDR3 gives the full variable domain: DAGVTQSPTHLIKTRGQQVTLRCSPKSGHDTVSWYQQALGQGPQFIFQYYEEEERQRGNFPDRFSGHQFPNYSSELNVNALLLGDSALYLCASSLGTGHSGNTIYFGEGSWLTVV.

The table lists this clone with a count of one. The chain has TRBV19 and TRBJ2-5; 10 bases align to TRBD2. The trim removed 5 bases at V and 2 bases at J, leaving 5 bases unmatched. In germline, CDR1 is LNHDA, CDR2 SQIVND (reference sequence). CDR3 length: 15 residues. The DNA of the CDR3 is TGTGCCAGTAGTTTTAGCGGGGGGACACAAGAGACCCAGTACTTC. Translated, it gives CASSFSGGTQETQYF.

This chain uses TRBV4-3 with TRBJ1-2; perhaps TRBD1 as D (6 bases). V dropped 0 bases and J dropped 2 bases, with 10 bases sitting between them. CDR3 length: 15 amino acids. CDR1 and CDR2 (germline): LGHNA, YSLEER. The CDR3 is CASSQESTGNYGYTF. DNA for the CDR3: TGCGCCAGCAGCCAAGAGTCGACAGGCAACTATGGCTACACCTTC.

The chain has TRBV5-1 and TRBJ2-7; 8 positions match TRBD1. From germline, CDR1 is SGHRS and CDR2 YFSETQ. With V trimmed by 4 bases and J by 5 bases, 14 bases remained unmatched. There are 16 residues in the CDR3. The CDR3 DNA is TGCGCCAGCAGCCGCCTGAACGACAGGGGTCACCACGAGCAGTACTTC. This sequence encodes CASSRLNDRGHHEQYF.

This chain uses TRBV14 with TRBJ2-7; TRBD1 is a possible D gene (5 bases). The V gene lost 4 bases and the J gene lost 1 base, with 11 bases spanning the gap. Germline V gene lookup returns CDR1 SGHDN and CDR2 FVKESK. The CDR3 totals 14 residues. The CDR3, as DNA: TGTGCCAGCAGCCGACAGCAGGCGTCCTACGAGCAGTACTTC. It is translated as CASSRQQASYEQYF.

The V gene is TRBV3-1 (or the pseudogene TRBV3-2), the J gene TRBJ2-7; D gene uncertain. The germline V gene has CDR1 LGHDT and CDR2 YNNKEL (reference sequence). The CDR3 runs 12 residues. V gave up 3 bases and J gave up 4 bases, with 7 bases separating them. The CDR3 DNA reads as TGTGCCAGCAGCCACTTCGGGTACGAGCAGTACTTC. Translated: CASSHFGYEQYF.

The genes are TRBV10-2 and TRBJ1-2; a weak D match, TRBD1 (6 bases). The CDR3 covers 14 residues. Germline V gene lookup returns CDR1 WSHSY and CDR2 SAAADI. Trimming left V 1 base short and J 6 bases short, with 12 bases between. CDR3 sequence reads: CASSEFRGADGYTF. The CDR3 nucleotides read TGCGCCAGCAGTGAGTTCCGGGGGGCGGATGGCTACACCTTC.

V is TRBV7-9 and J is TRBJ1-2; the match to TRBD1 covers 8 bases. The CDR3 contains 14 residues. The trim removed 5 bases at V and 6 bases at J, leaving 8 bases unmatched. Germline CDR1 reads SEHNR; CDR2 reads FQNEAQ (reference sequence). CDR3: CASSPPPDRDGYTF. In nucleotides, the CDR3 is TGTGCCAGCAGCCCACCCCCGGACAGGGATGGCTACACCTTC.

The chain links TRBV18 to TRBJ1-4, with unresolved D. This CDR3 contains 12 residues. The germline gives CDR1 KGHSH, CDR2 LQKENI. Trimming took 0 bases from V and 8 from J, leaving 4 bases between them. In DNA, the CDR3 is TGTGCCAGCTCACCACCAGAGGAAAAACTGTTTTTT. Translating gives CASSPPEEKLFF.

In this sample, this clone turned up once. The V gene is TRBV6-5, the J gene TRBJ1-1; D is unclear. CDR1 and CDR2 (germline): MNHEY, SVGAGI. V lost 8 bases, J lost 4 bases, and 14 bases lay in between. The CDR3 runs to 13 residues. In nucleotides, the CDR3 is TGTGCCAGCGAGGAAGCCGGGGTCACTGAAGCTTTCTTT. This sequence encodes CASEEAGVTEAFF.

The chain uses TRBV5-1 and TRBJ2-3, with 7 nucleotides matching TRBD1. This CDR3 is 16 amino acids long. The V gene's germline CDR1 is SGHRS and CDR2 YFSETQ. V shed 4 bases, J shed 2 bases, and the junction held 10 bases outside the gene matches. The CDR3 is CASSRPGTAYTDTQYF. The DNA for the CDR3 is TGCGCCAGCAGCCGCCCCGGGACAGCCTACACAGATACGCAGTATTTT.

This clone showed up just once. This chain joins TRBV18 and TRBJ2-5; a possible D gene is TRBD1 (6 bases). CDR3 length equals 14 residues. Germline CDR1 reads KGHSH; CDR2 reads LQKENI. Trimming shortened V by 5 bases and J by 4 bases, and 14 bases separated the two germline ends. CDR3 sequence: CASSSQGSRETQYF. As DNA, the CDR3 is TGTGCCAGCTCATCCCAGGGGAGTCGAGAGACCCAGTACTTC.